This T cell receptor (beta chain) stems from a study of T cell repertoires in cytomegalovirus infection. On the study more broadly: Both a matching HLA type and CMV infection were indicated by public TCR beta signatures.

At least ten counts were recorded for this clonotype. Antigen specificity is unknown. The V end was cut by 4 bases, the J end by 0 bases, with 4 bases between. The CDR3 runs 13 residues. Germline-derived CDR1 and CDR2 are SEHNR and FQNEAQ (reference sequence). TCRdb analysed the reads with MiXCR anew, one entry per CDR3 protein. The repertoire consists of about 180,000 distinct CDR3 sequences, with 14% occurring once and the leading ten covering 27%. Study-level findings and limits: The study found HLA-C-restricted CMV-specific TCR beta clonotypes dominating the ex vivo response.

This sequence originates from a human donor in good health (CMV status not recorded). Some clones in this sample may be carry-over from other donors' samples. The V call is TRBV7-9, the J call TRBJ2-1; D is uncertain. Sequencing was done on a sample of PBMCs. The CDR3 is CASSSYSYNEQFF. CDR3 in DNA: TGTGCCAGCAGCTCTTACTCCTACAATGAGCAGTTCTTC.